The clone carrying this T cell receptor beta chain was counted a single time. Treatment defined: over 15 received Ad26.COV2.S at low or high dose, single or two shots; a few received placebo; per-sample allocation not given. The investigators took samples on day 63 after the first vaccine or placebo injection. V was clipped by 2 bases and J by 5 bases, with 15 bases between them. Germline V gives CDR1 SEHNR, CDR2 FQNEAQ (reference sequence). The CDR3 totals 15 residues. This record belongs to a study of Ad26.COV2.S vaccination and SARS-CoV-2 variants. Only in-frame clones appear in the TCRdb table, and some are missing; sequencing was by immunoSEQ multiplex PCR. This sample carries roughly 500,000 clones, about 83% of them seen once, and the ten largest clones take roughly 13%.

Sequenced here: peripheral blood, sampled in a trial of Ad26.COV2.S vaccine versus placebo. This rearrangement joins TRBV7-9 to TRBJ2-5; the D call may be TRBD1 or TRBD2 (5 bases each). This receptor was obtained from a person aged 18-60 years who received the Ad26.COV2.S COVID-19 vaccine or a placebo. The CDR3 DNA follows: TGTGCCAGCAGCTTATGGGGGTCTCTGGGGGAGACCCAGTACTTC. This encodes CASSLWGSLGETQYF. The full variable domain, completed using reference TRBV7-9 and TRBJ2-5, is DTGVSQNPRHKITKRGQNVTFRCDPISEHNRLYWYRQTLGQGPEFLTYFQNEAQLEKSRLLSDRFSAERPKGSFSTLEIQRTEQGDSAMYLCASSLWGSLGETQYFGPGTRLLVL.